This T cell receptor beta chain was recovered during a study of tumor and adjacent non-tumor tissue in lung cancer. Turning to the study itself: On average, productive TCRbeta reads reached some 4.2 million per sample.

Points from the study as a whole: Tumor TCR diversity, when higher, was linked to shorter survival.

No cell sorting was done before RNA was extracted from the tissue. Donors were chemotherapy-naive, newly diagnosed lung cancer surgical patients in China, August–late 2014. Three rounds of nested PCR, following a modified ARM-PCR protocol, produced the TCRbeta library. TCRdb fed the multiplex PCR reads into MiXCR, producing one record per CDR3 protein. The sample lists roughly 220,000 distinct CDR3 sequences; 60% to 75% were seen once. As regards this clonotype: Its antigen is unidentified. Compared with germline, one end of the junction differs, possibly owing to a read error.

The CDR3 runs 14 residues. CDR1 is SGHTA and CDR2 is FQGNSA in the germline V gene. The chain couples TRBV7-2 to TRBJ2-3; 9 nucleotides agree with TRBD2. The sequence was obtained from a man in his 60s with non-small cell lung cancer. The sample consisted of lung tumor tissue. CDR3 bases: TGTGCCGGCAGCTCTAGCGGGGCCACAGATACGCAGTATTTT. This gives the protein CAGSSSGATDTQYF.